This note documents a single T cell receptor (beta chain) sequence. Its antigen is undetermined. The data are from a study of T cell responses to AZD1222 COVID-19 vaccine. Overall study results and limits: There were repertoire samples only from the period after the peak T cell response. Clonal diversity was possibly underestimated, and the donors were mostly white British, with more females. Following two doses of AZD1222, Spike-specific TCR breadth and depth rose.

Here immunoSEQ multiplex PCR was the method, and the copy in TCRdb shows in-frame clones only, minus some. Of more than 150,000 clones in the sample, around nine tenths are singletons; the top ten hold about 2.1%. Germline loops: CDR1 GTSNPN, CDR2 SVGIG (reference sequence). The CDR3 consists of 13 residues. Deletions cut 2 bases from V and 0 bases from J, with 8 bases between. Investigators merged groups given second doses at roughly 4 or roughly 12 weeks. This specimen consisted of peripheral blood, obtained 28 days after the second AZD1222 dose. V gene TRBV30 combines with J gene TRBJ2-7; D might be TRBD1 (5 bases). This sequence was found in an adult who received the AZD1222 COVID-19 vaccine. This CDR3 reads CAWSTGSSYEQYF. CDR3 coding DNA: TGTGCCTGGAGTACAGGTTCCTCCTACGAGCAGTACTTC.